This paragraph covers one T cell receptor (beta chain) sequence. The antigen this receptor binds is unknown. No base-level quality is on record; no much larger clone is a single base apart. Every donor was a healthy Caucasian. Three pairs of female monozygotic twins, all aged about 18 to 29 years, made up the twin cohort. Miltenyi CD45RO+ enrichment and human naive T-cell isolation kits were used to isolate memory (CD45RO+) and naive T cells from PBMC. These data belong to a study of identical twins (dated by TCRdb to between 2015 and 2016). Regarding the study in general: TCR alpha and beta repertoires from monozygotic twins, unrelated adults of various ages and cord blood were deep-sequenced to test whether fetal clonotypes persist. To rule out contamination, the twin experiments were replicated at different times with different library preparation protocols.

The trim is 3 bases for V and 2 bases for J, with a gap of 5 bases between the germline ends. Per the germline V gene, KGHSH is the CDR1 and LQKENI is the CDR2. The CDR3 holds 13 amino acids from the cysteine to the phenylalanine. Left in the record is the CDR3 DNA by itself, 39 bases read in frame from the first base. What the study reported, not specific to this receptor: Out-of-frame TCR alpha sequences shared between twins showed an excess of low generation-probability sequences compared with coincidental sharing between unrelated individuals. Recombination models systematically underestimated out-of-frame TCR alpha sharing in monozygotic twins but agreed with sharing between unrelated individuals. Invariant T cells such as MAIT and iNKT could partly confound zero-insertion analyses, although diverse VJ usage argued against such confounding for most clonotypes. Excess twin sharing in beta out-of-frame sequences was weaker because fewer shared sequences lowered the signal-to-noise ratio. Abundant cord blood beta clonotypes had fewer insertions, young adult naive repertoires showed a similar but weaker trend, and memory repertoires showed no such trend. Because the same donors could not be followed over many years, the conclusions depended on cross-sectional statistical analysis.

Library creation used 5' RACE. Sequencing relied on an Illumina HiSeq 2000. A universal primer binding site was introduced by template switching, and a unique molecular identifier was present in the final cDNA, enabling accurate counting of TCR cDNA molecules. Specific primers in the conserved constant-segment region were used to synthesize first-strand cDNA for TCR alpha and beta chains. To control for contamination, every cDNA library was double barcoded, receiving both a SMART-Mk sample barcode and Illumina barcodes. TruSeq adapter sequences along with Illumina sample barcodes were introduced in two successive PCR steps. TCR alpha and beta cDNA libraries were sequenced on the Illumina HiSeq platform with custom primers. The source study handled its data this way. Unique molecular identifiers were extracted from raw reads with MiGEC, and CDR3 positions were determined with MiXCR. For each individual, recombination models were inferred using an EM algorithm with the repgenHMM and IGoR tools. The tcR package in R was used for shared clonotype analysis, with sharing normalized by the product of cloneset sizes. To study raw recombination free of thymic and clonal selection effects, out-of-frame nonproductive sequences were analyzed. Using fastp trimming at Q25 and MiXCR clonotype assembly, TCRdb reanalyzed the public sequencing data and kept in-frame beta chains. CDR3 protein duplicates are merged, each entry listing the most common genes and DNA. These V and J calls rely on TCRdb rather than the paper's analysis. In this sample the table shows about 280,000 distinct CDR3 sequences, approximately 8% of which occur a single time. The top ten clonotypes cover about 2.1% of the sample.

The same specimen was also included in a second study, on yellow fever vaccine responses in identical twins. Looking at the second paper: According to the authors, in identical twins the way T cells responded to vaccination appeared partly convergent and partly personalized. Focusing on identical twins, the study followed the T cell clones that responded to the vaccine, and did so with precision.

This sequence originates from a woman younger than 30 in good health. The rearrangement joined TRBV18 to TRBJ1-3; the D gene remains uncertain. Sequencing was done on a sample of memory (CD45RO+) T cells sorted from blood. Interpreted using the paper, the cell subset or site label stands for: CD45RO+ enriched T cells. The DNA reads TGTGCCAGCTCACCTGAACCTGGAAACACCATATATTTT. Its coded protein is CASSPEPGNTIYF. The CDR3 plus the reference TRBV18 and TRBJ1-3 genes for the other parts give the full variable domain: NAGVMQNPRHLVRRRGQEARLRCSPMKGHSHVYWYRQLPEEGLKFMVYLQKENIIDESGMPKERFSAEFPKEGPSILRIQQVVRGDSAAYFCASSPEPGNTIYFGEGSWLTVV.